These 13 T cell receptor beta chains were all obtained from the same sample, sequenced in a study of blood T cell repertoires in COVID-19. Profiling relied on immunoSEQ multiplex PCR, and the TCRdb table lists in-frame clones only, not all of them. The sample lists approximately 290,000 clones, about 80% seen once, with 15% to 19% in the top ten. The sequenced material came from peripheral blood. The origin of the receptors is a person aged 65-85 years with COVID-19, enrolled during active disease.

The gene calls are TRBV6-5 and TRBJ2-4; 9 nucleotides agree with TRBD1. The CDR3 sequence is 14 residues long. With 6 bases clipped from V and 4 bases from J, the junction kept 4 bases outside the gene matches. The germline CDR1 and CDR2 sequences are MNHEY and SVGAGI. In DNA, the CDR3 is TGTGCCAGCAGCGGACAGGGGAAAAAAAACATTCAGTACTTC. The encoded protein is CASSGQGKKNIQYF.

This clone occurred a few times. The chain has TRBV7-9 and TRBJ1-2, with TRBD1 as a possible D gene (6 bases). The length of the CDR3 is 15 residues. Looked up from germline, CDR1 is SEHNR and CDR2 is FQNEAQ (reference sequence). The V end was cut by 0 bases, the J end by 8 bases, with 16 bases between. The CDR3 nucleotides are TGTGCCAGCAGCTTAGCCTCAACCTCAGGGGTCGGCTACACCTTC. This gives the protein CASSLASTSGVGYTF.

The chain links TRBV5-4 to TRBJ1-6; 8 bases agree with TRBD1. Trimming cost V 1 base and J 10 bases; bases outside gene matches: 4. Germline V gene data show CDR1 as SGHNT and CDR2 as YYREEE (reference sequence). This CDR3 spans 14 amino acids. CDR3 DNA: TGTGCCAGCAGCTTGCAACAGGGGGTATCACCCCTCCACTTT. It encodes CASSLQQGVSPLHF.

V gene TRBV5-6 combines with J gene TRBJ1-2, with 7 bases fitting TRBD1. The germline V gene has CDR1 SGHDT and CDR2 YYEEEE. The ends lost 6 bases at V and 10 bases at J; junction bases unmatched: 12. The CDR3 runs to 13 residues. CDR3 protein: CASTPQGVLAYTF. The CDR3 DNA reads as TGTGCCAGCACCCCGCAGGGGGTACTCGCCTACACCTTC.

In DNA form, the CDR3 reads TGTGCCAGCAGCACCACCTTTTCTACTTCTAGCACAGATACGCAGTATTTT. Residues: CASSTTFSTSSTDTQYF. J is TRBJ2-3 and V is TRBV7-9, with D unresolved. This CDR3 is 17 amino acids long. The V and J ends lost 5 bases and 0 bases respectively, with 18 bases between them. Germline V CDR1 and CDR2: SEHNR, FQNEAQ (reference sequence).

This chain uses TRBV5-8 with TRBJ2-7, with D maybe TRBD1 (6 bases). The germline V gene has CDR1 SGHTS and CDR2 YDEGEE. The CDR3 has 13 amino acids. Trimming removed 0 bases from V and 7 bases from J, with 11 bases in between. CDR3 sequence reads: CASSLDRQGEQYF. CDR3 DNA: TGTGCCAGCAGCTTGGATCGTCAGGGGGAGCAGTACTTC.

J is TRBJ2-2 and V is TRBV19, with 9 bases aligning to TRBD1. Germline-derived CDR1 and CDR2 are LNHDA and SQIVND (reference sequence). This CDR3 region has 17 residues. Trimming removed 5 bases from V and 4 bases from J; junction bases left unmatched: 11. The CDR3 sequence is CASSPSTGGVGTGELFF. The DNA of the CDR3 is TGTGCCAGTAGTCCCTCAACAGGGGGCGTTGGCACCGGGGAGCTGTTTTTT. Variable domain in full (rest from reference TRBV19 and TRBJ2-2): DGGITQSPKYLFRKEGQNVTLSCEQNLNHDAMYWYRQDPGQGLRLIYYSQIVNDFQKGDIAEGYSVSREKKESFPLTVTSAQKNPTAFYLCASSPSTGGVGTGELFFGEGSRLTVL.

The chain has TRBV6-6 and TRBJ1-5, with D possibly matching TRBD1 (5 bases). CDR1 is MNHNY, CDR2 SVGAGI, per germline (reference sequence). The V end was cut by 0 bases, the J end by 4 bases, with 13 bases between. CDR3 length: 16 amino acids. CDR3 nucleotides: TGTGCCAGCAGTTACTCGAGTAGGCAGGGAAATCAGCCCCAGCATTTT. Protein: CASSYSSRQGNQPQHF.

This chain links TRBV28 with TRBJ1-1; D gene ambiguous. V was clipped by 3 bases and J by 7 bases, with 12 bases between them. Germline CDR1 and CDR2: MDHEN and SYDVKM. The CDR3 totals 13 residues. The CDR3 DNA reads as TGTGCCAGCAGTTTGATCCCCCGGGTTGAAGCTTTCTTT. Translation: CASSLIPRVEAFF.

The chain employs TRBV9 and TRBJ1-3; D perhaps matches TRBD1 (6 bases). The CDR3 spans 15 residues. Trimming cost V 0 bases and J 4 bases, with 11 bases left between them. CDR1 and CDR2 (germline): SGDLS, YYNGEE. CDR3 residues: CASSVGDKGGNTIYF. The CDR3 bases are TGTGCCAGCAGCGTAGGGGACAAAGGGGGAAACACCATATATTTT.

The chain links TRBV12-3 or TRBV12-4 to TRBJ2-7, with a possible D match to TRBD1 (5 bases). V shed 3 bases and J shed 6 bases, with 12 bases lying between them. CDR3 length: 13 amino acids. Here the CDR3 reads CASSFSQGLEQYF. The CDR3 coding sequence is TGTGCCAGCAGTTTCTCTCAGGGTCTCGAGCAGTACTTC.

This clone has only one observation. The genes are TRBV18 and TRBJ1-1, with 7 bases matching TRBD1. With V trimmed by 2 bases and J by 6 bases, 9 bases remained unmatched. Germline V CDR1 and CDR2: KGHSH, LQKENI. The CDR3 spans 15 residues. The CDR3 loop reads CASSPGKGGYPEAFF. In DNA, the CDR3 is TGTGCCAGCTCACCAGGAAAAGGGGGCTATCCTGAAGCTTTCTTT.

The rearrangement joins TRBV7-2 to TRBJ1-2, with a weak D call TRBD1 (6 bases). The CDR3 loop spans 17 amino acids. Germline CDR1 is SGHTA and CDR2 is FQGNSA. V was pared by 4 bases and J by 5 bases, with 23 bases between. This CDR3 is CASSWDPGAVRNYGYTF. The CDR3 bases are TGTGCCAGCAGCTGGGATCCAGGGGCCGTCCGGAATTATGGCTACACCTTC.